Below are 4 T cell receptor beta chains sequenced from a single sample in a study of metastatic and nonmetastatic thyroid tumors. TCRdb redid the clone calls on the PCR reads using MiXCR. The sample lists 30,000 to 35,000 clones; roughly 15% were seen once. Until they underwent thyroid surgery, no patient had received any treatment. The specimen sequenced was blood. The receptors stem from a female donor with papillary thyroid cancer or a benign thyroid nodule (not recorded which). Some clones in this sample may be carry-over from other donors' samples.

At least ten counts were recorded for this clone. CDR3 region: CASSGTSGPRETQYF. The DNA for the CDR3 is TGTGCCAGCAGTGGGACTAGCGGCCCTCGGGAGACCCAGTACTTC. The chain recombines TRBV7-9 with TRBJ2-5, with 11 nucleotides matching TRBD2. Per the germline V gene, CDR1 is SEHNR and CDR2 is FQNEAQ (reference sequence). Germline trimming cut 6 bases from V and 5 bases from J; bases unmatched to any gene: 8. This CDR3 is built from 15 residues.

Regarding this clone: A read error is possible here, since a much larger clone lies one base away. The chain couples TRBV5-1 to TRBJ2-5; D gene uncertain. V was shortened by 3 bases and J by 5 bases, with 11 bases between the two germline ends. Germline CDR1 reads SGHRS; CDR2 reads YFSETQ. The CDR3 contains 13 residues. The CDR3 region has the DNA TGCGCCAGCAGCTCTGGTCATAGGGAGACCCAGTACTTC. Translated: CASSSGHRETQYF.

This clone appeared many times. V is TRBV28 and J is TRBJ1-5; no clear D. There are 16 residues in the CDR3. V was pared by 5 bases and J by 3 bases, with 17 bases between. The germline gives CDR1 MDHEN, CDR2 SYDVKM. This CDR3 is CASSVRSDGFNQPQHF. In DNA form, the CDR3 reads TGTGCCAGCAGTGTCCGCTCGGACGGATTCAATCAGCCCCAGCATTTT.

This clone was observed at least ten times. The chain couples TRBV2 to TRBJ2-1; no clear D. The CDR3 is 13 residues long. Germline lookup yields CDR1 SNHLY and CDR2 FYNNEI. V was trimmed by 4 bases and J by 5 bases, leaving 9 bases between them. The CDR3 region has the DNA TGTGCCAGCAGTGGGTTGGGAAACAATGAGCAGTTCTTC. Its protein product is CASSGLGNNEQFF.